Presented here are 27 T cell receptor beta chains from one specimen sequenced in a study of blood T cell repertoires in COVID-19. Measured with immunoSEQ multiplex PCR; TCRdb has only the in-frame clones, and not every one. The sample includes under 200,000 clones, around 80% of them seen just once. Input material: peripheral blood. The receptor set was obtained from a man in his 60s with acute or convalescent COVID-19.

Points on this clone: The same CDR3 is also encoded by other DNA sequences in this sample. The rearrangement uses TRBV12-3 or TRBV12-4 and TRBJ1-1; D is possibly TRBD1 (5 bases). Trimming shortened V by 5 bases and J by 5 bases, and 9 bases separated the two germline ends. This CDR3 has 12 amino acids. In DNA, the CDR3 is TGTGCCAGCAGTCCCCAGGGAACTGAAGCTTTCTTT. Its protein is CASSPQGTEAFF.

The V and J genes are TRBV6-5 and TRBJ1-1; 8 bases are shared with TRBD1. This CDR3 spans 13 amino acids. J gave up 0 bases and V 6 bases, and 0 bases lay outside the gene matches. Germline assignment: CDR1 MNHEY and CDR2 SVGAGI. The CDR3 DNA reads TGTGCCAGCAGCAGGGGGCTGAACACTGAAGCTTTCTTT. Amino acids: CASSRGLNTEAFF.

The chain carries TRBV28 and TRBJ2-7; tentatively, D is TRBD1 (7 bases). Germline V lookup: CDR1 MDHEN, CDR2 SYDVKM. The V end lost 2 bases, the J end lost 3 bases, and 11 bases lay between the germline ends. This CDR3 spans 14 amino acids. CDR3 sequence (DNA): TGTGCCAGCAGTTTAGCGGGACAGAGCTACGAGCAGTACTTC. Residues: CASSLAGQSYEQYF.

The chain couples TRBV7-9 to TRBJ1-5; 11 bases are a match to TRBD1. The CDR3 spans 19 residues. CDR1 and CDR2 (germline): SEHNR, FQNEAQ (reference sequence). V shed 5 bases and J 1 base; nucleotides not matched to a gene: 13. As DNA, the CDR3 is TGTGCCAGCAGCCAGTCGGGCAGGACAGGGGGCTGGAGCAATCAGCCCCAGCATTTT. It is translated as CASSQSGRTGGWSNQPQHF.

The chain carries TRBV7-2 and TRBJ1-1; 9 bases match TRBD1. With 6 bases clipped from V and 8 bases from J, the junction kept 7 bases outside the gene matches. Germline V gene lookup returns CDR1 SGHTA and CDR2 FQGNSA. The CDR3 sequence is 13 residues long. The CDR3 DNA is TGTGCCAGCAGTCTCGGACAGGGGATAGAAGCTTTCTTT. Translation gives CASSLGQGIEAFF.

The sample holds one count of this clone. The chain joins TRBV4-1 to TRBJ1-3, with a weak D call TRBD1 (6 bases). Germline V CDR1 and CDR2: MGHRA, YSYEKL. V dropped 1 base and J dropped 0 bases, with 16 bases sitting between them. This CDR3 is 18 amino acids long. CDR3 amino acids: CASSQVKAGETSGNTIYF. The DNA of the CDR3 is TGCGCCAGCAGCCAAGTAAAGGCAGGGGAGACCTCTGGAAACACCATATATTTT.

The chain uses TRBV2 and TRBJ2-7, with D possibly matching TRBD1 (5 bases). The germline V gene encodes CDR1 SNHLY and CDR2 FYNNEI. V shed 7 bases and J shed 4 bases, with 20 bases lying between them. The CDR3 has 15 residues. Here the CDR3 reads CASNSPVGRVYEQYF. The CDR3 region has the DNA TGTGCCAGCAACAGCCCCGTCGGCAGGGTTTACGAGCAGTACTTC.

This clone was seen a handful of times. A read error may account for a junction end that differs from germline. This chain uses TRBV7-7 with TRBJ1-3; D is unclear. Germline V gene sequence: CDR1 SSHAT, CDR2 FNYEAQ (reference sequence). The CDR3 has 14 residues. This CDR3 is CASSLGPVGNTIYF. The CDR3 DNA reads as TGTGCTAGCAGCTTAGGGCCCGTAGGAAACACCATATATTTT.

This chain joins TRBV12-3 or TRBV12-4 and TRBJ2-2; no reliable D call. Trimming pared 3 bases from V and 0 bases from J, leaving 2 bases between. The CDR3 is 13 amino acids. The CDR3 protein is CASSFANTGELFF. In DNA form, the CDR3 reads TGTGCCAGCAGTTTCGCGAACACCGGGGAGCTGTTTTTT.

The J gene is TRBJ2-7, the V gene TRBV29-1; 11 bases are shared with TRBD1. The CDR3 is 13 residues long. The V and J ends lost 6 bases and 3 bases, in that order; junction bases with no gene match: 4. Germline V gene data show CDR1 as SQVTM and CDR2 as ANQGSEA. The CDR3 is CSVPGQGDYEQYF. The CDR3 bases are TGCAGCGTACCGGGACAGGGGGACTACGAGCAGTACTTC.

The chain combines TRBV9 with TRBJ2-7, with 9 bases identical to TRBD1. Germline V gene sequence: CDR1 SGDLS, CDR2 YYNGEE. The CDR3 contains 14 residues. The V gene end was trimmed by 4 bases and the J gene end by 5 bases; junction bases not matched to a gene: 7. The CDR3, as DNA: TGTGCCAGCAGCCCAAGTACAGGGGGCGACGAGCAGTACTTC. It yields the protein CASSPSTGGDEQYF.

This chain uses TRBV5-1 with TRBJ2-7; 7 bases map to TRBD2. Germline lookup yields CDR1 SGHRS and CDR2 YFSETQ. V gave up 5 bases and J gave up 3 bases; unmatched junction bases: 5. The CDR3 sequence is 13 residues long. This CDR3 is CASRIGTNYEQYF. In DNA, the CDR3 is TGCGCCAGCAGAATCGGGACTAACTACGAGCAGTACTTC.

This chain links TRBV10-3 with TRBJ2-2; 11 positions match TRBD2. CDR1 ENHRY and CDR2 SYGVKD come from the germline V gene. The CDR3 consists of 15 residues. V lost 6 bases to trimming and J lost 2 bases; unmatched junction nucleotides: 2. CDR3 sequence: CAIRGLAENTGELFF. The CDR3 nucleotides are TGTGCCATCAGGGGACTAGCGGAAAACACCGGGGAGCTGTTTTTT.

The V call is TRBV19, the J call TRBJ1-1; 8 bases match TRBD1. This CDR3 comprises 12 residues. The V and J ends lost 6 bases and 5 bases, in that order; junction bases with no gene match: 2. In germline, CDR1 is LNHDA, CDR2 SQIVND (reference sequence). Here the CDR3 DNA reads TGTGCCAGTAGACAGGGGGGAACTGAAGCTTTCTTT. Amino acid sequence: CASRQGGTEAFF. The full variable domain, in which reference TRBV19 and TRBJ1-1 provide the parts outside the CDR3, is DGGITQSPKYLFRKEGQNVTLSCEQNLNHDAMYWYRQDPGQGLRLIYYSQIVNDFQKGDIAEGYSVSREKKESFPLTVTSAQKNPTAFYLCASRQGGTEAFFGQGTRLTVV.

This chain connects TRBV15 to TRBJ2-7; a possible D gene is TRBD2 (6 bases). V lost 3 bases, J lost 3 bases, and 12 bases lay in between. In germline, CDR1 is LNHNV, CDR2 YYDKDF (reference sequence). The CDR3 has 14 residues. Here the CDR3 DNA reads TGTGCCACCAGCAGGGATCGGGGGAACTACGAGCAGTACTTC. Translation: CATSRDRGNYEQYF.

This chain connects TRBV5-6 to TRBJ2-1; a weak D match, TRBD2 (6 bases). Deletions cut 5 bases from V and 8 bases from J, with 11 bases between. CDR3 length: 12 amino acids. The V gene's germline CDR1 is SGHDT and CDR2 YYEEEE. The CDR3 spells CASSPGEDEQFF. CDR3 bases: TGTGCCAGCAGTCCGGGGGAGGATGAGCAGTTCTTC.

The chain has TRBV21-1 and TRBJ2-5; TRBD2, the D gene given by the table, was not confirmed from the DNA. TRBV21-1 is an annotated pseudogene. The CDR3 has 16 residues. CDR3 coding DNA: TGTGCCAGCAGCAAAGGGTCTCGGTGCGCCGAAGAGACCCAGTACTTC. Translating it yields CASSKGSRCAEETQYF.

This clone was detected once. V is TRBV4-1 and J is TRBJ2-5; D is possibly TRBD1 (5 bases). The V and J ends lost 0 bases and 2 bases respectively, with 10 bases between them. Germline V gives CDR1 MGHRA, CDR2 YSYEKL. CDR3 size: 15 residues. CDR3 nucleotides: TGCGCCAGCAGCCAAGATCCAGGGTTACAAGAGACCCAGTACTTC. This sequence encodes CASSQDPGLQETQYF.

V is TRBV23-1 and J is TRBJ1-3; D call uncertain. TRBV23-1 carries the ORF label, with uncertain function. CDR3 length equals 17 residues. Trimming pared 2 bases from V and 2 bases from J, leaving 16 bases between. CDR3 DNA: TGCGCCAGCAGTCAAACCAGACCTACAGCGGCTGGAAACACCATATATTTT. Its protein is CASSQTRPTAAGNTIYF.

This sequence joins TRBV12-5 and TRBJ1-5; D gene uncertain. Trimming cost V 1 base and J 2 bases, with 6 bases left between them. This CDR3 region has 14 residues. Germline V gives CDR1 LGHNT, CDR2 FRNRAP. The CDR3: CASGLGTGNQPQHF. DNA for the CDR3: TGTGCTAGTGGTTTGGGTACGGGCAATCAGCCCCAGCATTTT.

The J gene is TRBJ2-3, the V gene TRBV19; D remains unclear. Trimming took off 3 bases at V and 2 bases at J, with 9 bases between the two ends. Germline loops: CDR1 LNHDA, CDR2 SQIVND (reference sequence). The CDR3 totals 14 residues. The CDR3 DNA sequence: TGTGCCAGTAGTATCAGGCGCCACACAGATACGCAGTATTTT. This encodes CASSIRRHTDTQYF.

With respect to this clone: Within the sample, other DNA sequences also encode this same CDR3. The rearrangement joins TRBV24-1 to TRBJ2-1; TRBD2 might be the D (6 bases). The CDR3 consists of 13 residues. Trimming removed 3 bases from V and 7 bases from J, with 9 bases in between. From germline, CDR1 is KGHDR and CDR2 SFDVKD. For the CDR3, the DNA is TGTGCCACCAGTGATGGGGGGAGAAATGAGCAGTTCTTC. Residues: CATSDGGRNEQFF.

V gene TRBV19 combines with J gene TRBJ1-2, with unresolved D. Trimming shortened V by 7 bases and J by 3 bases, and 15 bases separated the two germline ends. This CDR3 is built from 14 residues. The germline gives CDR1 LNHDA, CDR2 SQIVND (reference sequence). Written as DNA, the CDR3 is TGTGCCAGTATCCCACCGGGGTCCTACTATGGCTACACCTTC. This gives the protein CASIPPGSYYGYTF.

V usage is TRBV4-1 and J usage is TRBJ2-3, with D maybe TRBD1 (5 bases). This CDR3 has 16 residues. The ends were cut back, 0 bases at V and 3 bases at J, with 13 bases in the middle. Germline values: CDR1 MGHRA, CDR2 YSYEKL. As DNA, the CDR3 is TGCGCCAGCAGCCAAGATCCCAGGGTTGGGACAGATACGCAGTATTTT. Translation gives CASSQDPRVGTDTQYF.

The V and J genes are TRBV7-2 and TRBJ1-1, with D tentatively TRBD1 (6 bases). CDR1 is SGHTA and CDR2 is FQGNSA in the germline V gene. Trimming stripped 4 bases from V and 3 bases from J, with 9 bases between. There are 13 residues in the CDR3. CDR3 DNA: TGTGCCAGCAGCTCCCACAGGGACACTGAAGCTTTCTTT. As protein: CASSSHRDTEAFF. The full variable domain, its missing parts supplied by reference TRBV7-2 and TRBJ1-1, is GAGVSQSPSNKVTEKGKDVELRCDPISGHTALYWYRQSLGQGLEFLIYFQGNSAPDKSGLPSDRFSAERTGGSVSTLTIQRTQQEDSAVYLCASSSHRDTEAFFGQGTRLTVV.

The CDR3 region has the DNA TGTGCCAGCTCACCCCCGAGAGGCAGGGAGGCTGAGCAGTTCTTC. Translation: CASSPPRGREAEQFF. V gene TRBV18 combines with J gene TRBJ2-1, with TRBD2 as a possible D gene (6 bases). Germline V lookup: CDR1 KGHSH, CDR2 LQKENI. V was trimmed by 3 bases and J by 9 bases, leaving 18 bases between them. The CDR3 sequence is 15 residues long.

The V and J genes are TRBV3-1 (or the pseudogene TRBV3-2) and TRBJ2-3; TRBD2 aligns across 7 bases. Per the germline V gene, CDR1 is LGHDT and CDR2 is YNNKEL (reference sequence). With V trimmed by 7 bases and J by 0 bases, 10 bases remained unmatched. The CDR3 covers 16 residues. The CDR3 reads CASNKKFGGSTDTQYF. Written as DNA, the CDR3 is TGTGCCAGCAATAAAAAATTCGGGGGGAGCACAGATACGCAGTATTTT.